This record looks at one T cell receptor (beta chain) sequence and its context. This sample was included in a study of blood T cell repertoires in COVID-19. Study details: Samples taken during acute and convalescent COVID-19 were collected in the United States, Italy and Spain. In each case, the material was cDNA or gDNA derived from T cells, B-cell-depleted T cells, or PBMCs.

Source study methods: Estimation of nucleated cell counts relied on the amplification of reference gene primers. The assay was immunoSEQ multiplex PCR, and TCRdb's table has in-frame clones only and misses some. V and J calls and clone size are those listed in that table; D and trimming were worked out from the DNA. In the table there are under 35,000 clones, over 75% of which are singletons. The CDR3 length is 15 residues. Germline CDR1 and CDR2: MNHEY and SVGAGI. V lost 5 bases and J lost 3, with 16 bases in between. This clonotype was obtained from a man between 60 and 75 years old with acute or convalescent COVID-19. Sequenced sample: peripheral blood. This chain joins TRBV6-5 and TRBJ1-1, with D unresolved. CDR3 amino acids: CASSRGFRLDTEAFF. Here the CDR3 DNA reads TGTGCCAGCAGTAGAGGGTTTAGGCTGGACACTGAAGCTTTCTTT.